The present T cell receptor beta chain was sequenced within a study of T-cell reconstitution after alpha-beta-depleted transplantation in children (dated by TCRdb to 2016 to 2017). At the level of the whole study: Using TCR repertoire profiling, the study quantitatively followed how T-cell immune reconstitution unfolded in children after TCRalphabeta/CD19-depleted allogeneic hematopoietic cell transplantation. What the authors observed across the whole study: In some patients, high TCRbeta diversity at day 60 was attributed to recipient T cells and intrathymic progenitors that had survived conditioning. Over subsequent months, a decline in hyperexpanded clone frequencies was noted, and after one year, T-cell counts and TCRbeta diversity were mostly ascribed to newly produced T cells. Apparently early alphabetaT-cell count recovery about two months after transplant reportedly relied on only several hundred rapidly expanded clones derived from non-depleted graft cells.

This clonotype has ten or more counts. Its antigen remains unidentified. Base qualities are not recorded, but no much larger clone differs from it by a single base. This specimen's treatment or condition label, per the study, means: allogeneic hematopoietic cell transplantation with graft depleted of TCRalphabeta T cells and CD19 B cells. Transplant recipients were children who received TCRalphabeta/CD19-depleted allogeneic hematopoietic cell grafts. V is pared back by 0 bases and J by 7 bases, with 18 bases lying between the germline termini. From cysteine to phenylalanine, the CDR3 is 16 amino acids long. The retained sequence is limited to the CDR3, 48 bases, with the frame set at the first base. Looking up the germline V gene (reference sequence) yields CDR1 LGHDT and CDR2 YNNKEL. The library was obtained by PCR. Sequencing took place on an Illumina HiSeq 2500. To normalize quantification of the TCRbeta repertoire, the TCR libraries were built with molecular barcoding that relied on unique molecular identifiers. The public reads were reanalyzed by TCRdb: fastp trimming at Q25, MiXCR alignment, in-frame beta chains only. Each record represents a unique CDR3 protein, reported with the most common genes and DNA among its rows. This sample lists some 600,000 distinct CDR3 sequences; approximately 13% were detected once. The top ten constitute approximately 2.1% of the sample.

The chain is assembled from TRBV3-1 and TRBJ2-5; possibly the D gene is TRBD1, per 6 matching bases. The sample was PBMCs, mostly from graft donor cells, taken 360 days after TCRalphabeta/CD19-depleted stem cell transplant. This TCR came from a male patient younger than 18 who had a stem cell transplant for acute myeloid leukemia, so the T cells may come from the graft donor. The nucleotide sequence is given as TGTGCCAGCAGCCAAGATCCAACAGGGACGACAGGGACCCAGTACTTC. It specifies CASSQDPTGTTGTQYF.